This T cell receptor (beta chain) is from a study of shared clonotypes between healthy human individuals (dated by TCRdb to between 2020 and 2021). Regarding the study in general: Two women and a few men aged 18 to 49 years were included in the cohort. Libraries were prepared and TCR repertoires were sequenced by different laboratories using diverse techniques, in order to increase sequencing depth and limit assay-specific biases. For each donor, CD4 naive and CD4 memory were each given three plates, CD8 naive was given two plates, and CD8 memory was given one plate. To estimate repertoire size and how much clonotype sharing occurs between individuals, the study deeply sequenced the blood TCR repertoires of about five healthy adults. Per donor, leukapheresis produced somewhere between about 0.8 and 9 billion PBMCs. On the study overall, not on this receptor specifically: About 5% of naive CD4, 3.5% of naive CD8, roughly 2.4% of memory CD4, and more than 0.35% of memory CD8 clonotypes were shared across several donors. Naive subsets generally had larger estimated clonotype richness than memory subsets did. The genetic and exposure-history diversity represented was limited by the small number of donors. Pairwise subsampling indicated that sequencing depth was expected to affect the degree of clonotype sharing among donors. Sampling was restricted to blood, and TCR repertoires in tissues likely differ from the TCR repertoires found in blood. Higher generation probabilities were observed for clonotypes shared by all four sorted-subset donors than for non-shared clonotypes. Incomplete sequencing was indicated by rarefaction of sorted-subset datasets, despite the large sequencing depth.

The CDR3 sequence holds 19 residues, the cysteine and phenylalanine included. Kept here is only the CDR3 DNA, which spans 57 bases and is read in frame from base 1. The germline V gene sets CDR1 to ENHRY and CDR2 to SYGVKD. The trim is 2 bases for V and 5 bases for J, with a gap of 24 bases between the germline ends. For the CD8 naive samples, CD45RO-negative cells were positively selected for CCR7, yielding a CD45RA+CCR7+ population from which TemRA cells were excluded. The donors were healthy, HIV-negative adults who had no recently reported acute infections or vaccinations. All donors were Caucasian adults living in Nashville, Tennessee, USA. After blood collection by leukapheresis, PBMCs were isolated using Ficoll-Histopaque density gradient centrifugation and then cryopreserved in the vapor phase of liquid nitrogen. Purity and quantity of every magnetically sorted T cell population were checked by analytical flow cytometry. From each sorted fraction, genomic DNA was isolated and quantified by UV absorbance on a Nanodrop 2000c.

On this clone: Its antigen remains unidentified. Base qualities are not recorded, but no much larger clone differs from it by a single base.

TCR CDR3 regions were amplified from genomic DNA by multiplex PCR using the deep immunoSEQ assay. For each cell subset, the extracted genomic DNA was distributed evenly across all wells of several immunoSEQ 96-well plates, and each plate served as one replicate. For sorted subsets, each replicate PCR was loaded with approximately 190 ng genomic DNA, equivalent to 32,000 or so T cell genomes. The purified libraries were quantified using a Qubit 3.0 fluorometer, sized with a Bioanalyzer 2100, and then quantified again using the KAPA Library Quantification kit. A separate single-read 150-cycle Illumina NextSeq 550 flow cell was used to sequence each immunoSEQ 96-well plate. The authors processed their data as follows. Because the immunoSEQ output held only junctional sequences and lacked quality scores, the filtering could not match the filtering applied to full-length reads. Sequences were annotated with PyIR, a Python wrapper for IgBLAST v1.9, using IMGT germline references to assign V/J genes and CDR3. Reads with weak V/J assignments (E-value above 1e-6), missing CDR3, stop codons, out-of-frame junctions, or ambiguous translated residues were removed. V3J clonotypes were defined by identical inferred V gene, J gene, and CDR3 amino acid sequence. Percentage overlap between repertoires was calculated by dividing the number of shared unique clonotypes by the size of the smaller repertoire. RTK rarefaction, the Chao1 estimator, and Recon v2.1 estimates of unobserved clonotypes were used to assess repertoire richness. OLGA was used to compute generation probabilities for all TCRbeta clonotypes that the gDNA method yielded from several donors. Imported from immuneACCESS, the table was reduced by TCRdb to in-frame sequences with V and J called. These copies leave out some clones; in studies compared against another copy, an unresolved V gene accounts for under half, and the cause of the remainder is not known. V, J and clone size were drawn from that table, and D and trimming were deduced from the DNA. The sample has about 2 million clones on record, approximately 95% of them singletons. The ten largest clones take up 0.9% to 1.3% of the sample.

The rearrangement joined TRBV10-3 to TRBJ2-2, with the D gene too uncertain to name. The receptor's source is a man younger than 35 in good health. The sample comprised naive CD8+ T cells sorted from blood. In the paper's terms, the cell subset or site label means: CD45RA+CCR7+. The nucleotide sequence reads TGTGCCATCAGTGAGCAACACCTACCATGGGCTGAATCAACCGGGGAGCTGTTTTTT. Translated, this is CAISEQHLPWAESTGELFF.